This T cell receptor (beta chain) was sequenced during a study of CD8+CD57+ T cells in acquired aplastic anemia. This clonotype was observed at least ten times. An expansion of CD8+CD57+ cells by flow cytometry had been shown in patients chosen for sequencing. Blood was sampled before the patients had received any therapy. Germline CDR1 and CDR2: SGHTA and FQGNSA. The ends lost 3 bases at V and 6 bases at J; junction bases unmatched: 6. CDR3 length equals 14 residues. TCR beta VDJ and CDR3 were profiled, and genomic DNA was the template. TCRdb recomputed calls from the reads with MiXCR, one row per CDR3 protein. The sample holds some 200,000 distinct CDR3 sequences, 40% to 50% seen once.

The receptor was derived from a human donor with aplastic anemia. The chain links TRBV7-2 to TRBJ2-5; 8 bases match TRBD1. The material sequenced was sorted CD4+, CD8+, or CD8+CD57+ T cells (not recorded which) from PBMCs. The CDR3 DNA is TGTGCCAGCAGCTTGGACAGGGTAGCGAAGACCCAGTACTTC. Its translation is CASSLDRVAKTQYF.